This TCR beta chain was retrieved from a study of blood T cell repertoires in COVID-19. The wider study: Collection of acute and convalescent COVID-19 samples took place in the United States, Italy and Spain. T cells, B-cell-depleted T cells, or PBMCs supplied cDNA or gDNA.

In the original workflow: Estimates of nucleated cell counts were drawn from the amplification of reference gene primers. Data came from immunoSEQ multiplex PCR; TCRdb stores just in-frame clones and leaves some out. The D gene and trimming were derived from the DNA, and the V and J assignments and clone size from that table. The repertoire consists of hundreds of thousands of clones, with around 90% occurring once and the leading ten covering 1.7%. Recruitment covered about two dozen US areas and drew participants whose ages spanned roughly 18 to 100 years. CDR1 and CDR2 from the germline V gene are SGHNT and YYREEE (reference sequence). The CDR3 length is 17 residues. V was trimmed by 1 base and J by 5 bases, leaving 19 bases between them.

The chain links TRBV5-4 to TRBJ2-1, with a possible D match to TRBD1 (5 bases). Sequencing was carried out using PBMCs or T cells enriched from blood (not recorded which). The sequence came from a woman younger than 30 with acute COVID-19. CDR3 DNA: TGTGCCAGCAGCTTGTGGGTAGGGGCCCCCACGAACAATGAGCAGTTCTTC. It yields the protein CASSLWVGAPTNNEQFF. Complete variable domain (other parts from reference TRBV5-4 and TRBJ2-1): ETGVTQSPTHLIKTRGQQVTLRCSSQSGHNTVSWYQQALGQGPQFIFQYYREEENGRGNFPPRFSGLQFPNYSSELNVNALELDDSALYLCASSLWVGAPTNNEQFFGPGTRLTVL.